Shown below are 32 T cell receptor beta chains from a single sample sequenced in a study of T cells in Graves' hyperthyroidism and ophthalmopathy. TCR beta CDR3 sequences were amplified from RNA transcripts. During a first-round RT-PCR of the TCR CDR3, the HTBI primer set was used. TCRdb independently ran MiXCR on the multiplex PCR reads; one entry per CDR3 protein. The repertoire holds 75,000 to 100,000 distinct CDR3 sequences, with 51% as singletons. The sequencing sample was made of blood. All receptors come from a woman aged 40 to 50 with Graves' hyperthyroidism.

The sample holds many counts of this clonotype. The rearrangement uses TRBV7-2 and TRBJ1-2, with D hard to call. Germline CDR1 SGHTA, CDR2 FQGNSA. The length of the CDR3 is 12 residues. Trimming shortened V by 1 base and J by 3 bases, and 3 bases separated the two germline ends. The CDR3 loop is CASSLGHYGYTF. The CDR3, as DNA: TGTGCCAGCAGCTTAGGACACTATGGCTACACCTTC.

This clonotype came up once. The V and J genes are TRBV20-1 and TRBJ2-7; a weak D match, TRBD2 (6 bases). Germline CDR1 reads DFQATT; CDR2 reads SNEGSKA (reference sequence). CDR3 size: 14 residues. The germline V and J ends were trimmed by 0 bases and 2 bases, with 11 bases remaining between them. The DNA of the CDR3 is TGCAGTGCTAGAGACGGAGGGCCCACCTACGAGCAGTACTTC. As protein: CSARDGGPTYEQYF.

There are a few counts of this clonotype. The V and J genes are TRBV29-1 and TRBJ2-5; no firm D call. CDR1 and CDR2 from the germline V gene are SQVTM and ANQGSEA. Trimming pared 5 bases from V and 10 bases from J, leaving 14 bases between. CDR3 size: 11 residues. CDR3 nucleotides: TGCAGCGTTCCCACTTGGGATGACCAGTACTTC. It is translated as CSVPTWDDQYF.

This clonotype turned up a few times. The chain couples TRBV28 to TRBJ1-2, with D unresolved. The germline V and J ends were trimmed by 3 bases and 0 bases, with 8 bases remaining between them. The V gene's germline CDR1 is MDHEN and CDR2 SYDVKM. The CDR3 spans 14 residues. The CDR3 here is CASSLFRTNYGYTF. The CDR3 nucleotides are TGTGCCAGCAGTTTGTTTAGGACTAACTATGGCTACACCTTC.

The chain has TRBV29-1 and TRBJ2-7; D is tentatively TRBD1 or TRBD2 (7 bases each). CDR3 length equals 14 residues. Germline V gives CDR1 SQVTM, CDR2 ANQGSEA. Trimming shortened V by 6 bases and J by 3 bases, and 18 bases separated the two germline ends. DNA of the CDR3: TGCAGCGTGGCCGGGGGGACAGATTACTACGAGCAGTACTTC. Protein sequence: CSVAGGTDYYEQYF.

This clonotype was observed at least ten times. V and J are TRBV7-9 and TRBJ1-2, with D maybe TRBD1 (5 bases). CDR3 length equals 15 residues. Germline loops: CDR1 SEHNR, CDR2 FQNEAQ (reference sequence). Trimming pared 5 bases from V and 2 bases from J, leaving 15 bases between. DNA of the CDR3: TGTGCCAGCAGCCCCAGCCTCAGGGAGAACTATGGCTACACCTTC. As protein: CASSPSLRENYGYTF.

There are many counts of this clonotype. The chain uses TRBV2 and TRBJ2-5, with TRBD1 matching over 7 bases. Germline CDR1 is SNHLY and CDR2 is FYNNEI. The V gene end was trimmed by 6 bases and the J gene end by 2 bases; junction bases not matched to a gene: 6. This CDR3 contains 14 residues. The CDR3 region is CASRERGPQETQYF. CDR3 in DNA: TGTGCCAGCAGGGAGAGGGGGCCACAAGAGACCCAGTACTTC.

This clonotype was recorded many times. The rearrangement joins TRBV20-1 to TRBJ2-2, with D possibly being TRBD2 (6 bases). The CDR3 extends over 13 amino acids. Trimming removed 5 bases at V and 3 bases at J, with 10 bases between. CDR1 is DFQATT and CDR2 is SNEGSKA in the germline V gene (reference sequence). In nucleotides, the CDR3 is TGCAGTGCTGAGCCGGGGGACACCGGGGAGCTGTTTTTT. This codes for CSAEPGDTGELFF.

For this clonotype: One end of the junction varies from germline; a read error may be responsible. The gene calls are TRBV7-9 and TRBJ1-1; no clear D. CDR1 is SEHNR and CDR2 is FQNEAQ in the germline V gene (reference sequence). The CDR3 is made up of 13 amino acids. CDR3 protein: CASSTGLNTEVFF. The CDR3 nucleotides read TGTGCCAGCAGCACGGGCCTGAACACTGAAGTTTTCTTT. Based on the CDR3 plus reference TRBV7-9 and TRBJ1-1, the full variable domain is DTGVSQNPRHKITKRGQNVTFRCDPISEHNRLYWYRQTLGQGPEFLTYFQNEAQLEKSRLLSDRFSAERPKGSFSTLEIQRTEQGDSAMYLCASSTGLNTEVFFGQGTRLTVV.

At least ten counts were recorded for this clonotype. V usage is TRBV5-1 and J usage is TRBJ2-2; 7 bases line up with TRBD1. The CDR3 covers 15 residues. Losses at the gene ends were 3 bases for V and 3 bases for J; bases not matched to a gene: 5. CDR1 and CDR2 (germline): SGHRS, YFSETQ. This chain's CDR3 is CASSWDTGDTGELFF. CDR3 coding DNA: TGCGCCAGCAGCTGGGATACAGGGGACACCGGGGAGCTGTTTTTT. Full variable domain (rest looked up from reference TRBV5-1 and TRBJ2-2): KAGVTQTPRYLIKTRGQQVTLSCSPISGHRSVSWYQQTPGQGLQFLFEYFSETQRNKGNFPGRFSGRQFSNSRSEMNVSTLELGDSALYLCASSWDTGDTGELFFGEGSRLTVL.

This clonotype was recorded many times. The chain recombines TRBV5-5 with TRBJ2-7, with D hard to call. This CDR3 is 12 amino acids long. The ends were cut back, 2 bases at V and 2 bases at J, with 5 bases in the middle. The germline V gene encodes CDR1 SGHKS and CDR2 YYEKEE (reference sequence). The CDR3 protein is CASSFGPYEQYF. The DNA of the CDR3 is TGTGCCAGCAGCTTTGGCCCCTACGAGCAGTACTTC.

In its sample, this clonotype was seen once. The rearrangement links TRBV2 to TRBJ2-2; no firm D call. V was cut by 1 base and J by 8 bases, with 5 bases left in between. The CDR3 has 12 amino acids. CDR1 and CDR2 from the germline V gene are SNHLY and FYNNEI. CDR3: CASSEGLGELFF. The CDR3, as DNA: TGTGCCAGCAGTGAAGGTTTAGGGGAGCTGTTTTTT.

The chain is built from TRBV29-1 and TRBJ1-1; 8 nucleotides align to TRBD1. Per the germline V gene, CDR1 is SQVTM and CDR2 is ANQGSEA. Trimming took 6 bases from V and 11 from J; bases not matched to a gene: 2. This CDR3 spans 9 amino acids. The CDR3 nucleotides are TGCAGCGTGGACAGGGTGGCTTTCTTT. This gives the protein CSVDRVAFF.

The chain recombines TRBV7-9 with TRBJ1-3, with a possible D match to TRBD1 (6 bases). V was pared by 3 bases and J by 0 bases, with 9 bases between. CDR3 length: 15 residues. CDR1 and CDR2 from the germline V gene are SEHNR and FQNEAQ (reference sequence). The CDR3 reads CASSLQGSSGNTIYF. CDR3 sequence (DNA): TGTGCCAGCAGCTTGCAGGGGAGCTCTGGAAACACCATATATTTT.

This clonotype was seen just once. The V and J genes are TRBV10-3 and TRBJ1-3, with D possibly matching TRBD1 (6 bases). The length of the CDR3 is 13 residues. From germline, CDR1 is ENHRY and CDR2 SYGVKD. V lost 7 bases and J 8 bases, leaving 15 bases between the germline ends. The CDR3 nucleotides read TGTGCCATCATGGCGGCAGGGGTTTACACCATATATTTT. Its translation: CAIMAAGVYTIYF.

This clonotype was seen only a few times. The genes are TRBV3-1 and TRBJ1-3, with a tentative D call TRBD1 (5 bases). Germline V gene data show CDR1 as LGHDT and CDR2 as YNNKEL (reference sequence). Trimming took 8 bases from V and 6 from J, leaving 5 bases between them. The CDR3 contains 10 residues. The DNA of the CDR3 is TGTGCCAGCGGGACAAACACCATATATTTT. Its protein product is CASGTNTIYF.

This clonotype was picked up many times. J is TRBJ1-1 and V is TRBV7-2, with D hard to call. CDR3 length equals 13 residues. Germline V lookup: CDR1 SGHTA, CDR2 FQGNSA. Trimming removed 4 bases at V and 1 base at J, with 7 bases between. CDR3: CASSSQKNTEAFF. In nucleotides, the CDR3 is TGTGCCAGCAGCTCTCAGAAGAACACTGAAGCTTTCTTT.

This clonotype came up many times. This rearrangement joins TRBV6-5 to TRBJ1-5; weak D call: TRBD1 (6 bases). The germline CDR1 and CDR2 sequences are MNHEY and SVGAGI. Trimming shortened V by 6 bases and J by 2 bases, and 11 bases separated the two germline ends. This CDR3 spans 14 amino acids. CDR3 region: CASRKGGGNQPQHF. CDR3 bases: TGTGCCAGCAGAAAGGGGGGTGGCAATCAGCCCCAGCATTTT.

About this clonotype: A much larger clone differs by one base, so this may be a read error. CDR3 loop: CSVGETRDRPETQYF. The CDR3, as DNA: TGCAGTGTTGGGGAGACCCGGGACAGACCAGAGACCCAGTACTTC. This chain uses TRBV20-1 with TRBJ2-5; 7 positions match TRBD1. CDR1 is DFQATT, CDR2 SNEGSKA, per germline (reference sequence). After removal of 7 bases from V and 4 bases from J, the junction contained 15 bases not matched to a gene. The CDR3 totals 15 residues.

This clonotype was counted many times. The V gene is TRBV10-2, the J gene TRBJ2-7, with 9 bases fitting TRBD1. The CDR3 runs 17 residues. In germline, CDR1 is WSHSY, CDR2 SAAADI. The junction had 13 bases not matched to a gene; V was cut back by 1 base and J by 6 bases. DNA of the CDR3: TGCGCCAGCAGTGAGTTCGGACAGGGGACGGGGGCGTCCGAGCAGTACTTC. Encoded protein: CASSEFGQGTGASEQYF.

The V and J genes are TRBV2 and TRBJ2-7; 9 nucleotides align to TRBD2. Germline values: CDR1 SNHLY, CDR2 FYNNEI. The CDR3 loop spans 16 amino acids. J gave up 2 bases and V 7 bases, and 12 bases lay outside the gene matches. CDR3 protein: CASTEGSSGIAYEQYF. The CDR3 coding sequence is TGTGCCAGCACCGAGGGGTCTAGCGGGATTGCCTACGAGCAGTACTTC. The full variable domain, rest sourced from reference TRBV2 and TRBJ2-7, is EPEVTQTPSHQVTQMGQEVILRCVPISNHLYFYWYRQILGQKVEFLVSFYNNEISEKSEIFDDQFSVERPDGSNFTLKIRSTKLEDSAMYFCASTEGSSGIAYEQYFGPGTRLTVT.

The chain recombines TRBV2 with TRBJ1-1; 9 nucleotides match TRBD1. The CDR3 runs 16 residues. The germline V gene encodes CDR1 SNHLY and CDR2 FYNNEI. V dropped 6 bases and J dropped 0; count of bases not matched to a gene: 8. CDR3 region: CASRNRGLGMNTEAFF. The CDR3 nucleotides read TGTGCCAGCAGAAACAGGGGGCTGGGGATGAACACTGAAGCTTTCTTT.

Details on this clonotype: It is likely a read error, because the conserved phenylalanine at the end of the CDR3 is missing. V is TRBV9 and J is TRBJ1-1; no reliable D call. This CDR3 spans 14 amino acids. Looked up from germline, CDR1 is SGDLS and CDR2 is YYNGEE. CDR3 amino acids: CASSLVDGVTGAFL. In nucleotides, the CDR3 is TGTGCCAGCAGCTTGGTTGATGGGGTGACTGGAGCTTTCCTT.

This chain connects TRBV7-7 to TRBJ1-2; 10 nucleotides agree with TRBD1. Germline V lookup: CDR1 SSHAT, CDR2 FNYEAQ (reference sequence). Unmatched junction bases numbered 9, after V lost 5 bases and J lost 12 bases. The CDR3 runs to 13 residues. The CDR3 loop reads CASSIGTGAGNTF. The CDR3 DNA reads TGTGCCAGCAGCATCGGGACAGGGGCTGGAAACACCTTC.

This clonotype was detected many times. The chain combines TRBV20-1 with TRBJ1-6; the D gene is possibly TRBD1 (6 bases). Trimming took off 6 bases at V and 7 bases at J, with 10 bases between the two ends. Germline V gene data show CDR1 as DFQATT and CDR2 as SNEGSKA (reference sequence). This CDR3 contains 12 residues. CDR3 sequence: CSATTGNSPLHF. The CDR3 coding sequence is TGCAGTGCAACCACAGGGAATTCACCCCTCCACTTT.

In this sample, this clonotype turned up once. This chain links TRBV20-1 with TRBJ2-7, with 14 bases that match TRBD2. The length of the CDR3 is 16 residues. The J segment lost 2 bases and the V segment lost 2 bases, leaving 5 bases of the junction unmatched. Germline loops: CDR1 DFQATT, CDR2 SNEGSKA (reference sequence). CDR3 loop: CSARTGLAGGPYEQYF. DNA of the CDR3: TGCAGTGCTAGAACTGGACTAGCGGGAGGACCCTACGAGCAGTACTTC.

There are many counts of this clonotype. The chain recombines TRBV2 with TRBJ2-7, with no clear D. Germline CDR1 is SNHLY and CDR2 is FYNNEI. This CDR3 has 15 amino acids. V dropped 1 base and J dropped 2 bases, with 12 bases sitting between them. The CDR3 spells CASSEERMGTYEQYF. The CDR3 nucleotides are TGTGCCAGCAGTGAAGAAAGGATGGGAACCTACGAGCAGTACTTC.

V gene TRBV24-1 combines with J gene TRBJ2-2, with TRBD2 identical over 9 bases. V gave up 2 bases and J gave up 1 base; unmatched junction bases: 1. The CDR3 has 16 amino acids. Germline CDR1 is KGHDR and CDR2 is SFDVKD. This CDR3 reads CATSDSTSGNTGELFF. The DNA for the CDR3 is TGTGCCACCAGTGATTCGACTAGCGGGAACACCGGGGAGCTGTTTTTT.

For this clonotype: This could be a read error, since a much larger clone is one nucleotide away. V is TRBV20-1 and J is TRBJ2-3, with a tentative D call TRBD1 (5 bases). The CDR3 sequence is 15 residues long. CDR1 and CDR2 (germline): DFQATT, SNEGSKA (reference sequence). CDR3 DNA: TGCAGTGCTAGACCCGACACATCCGCCAGGGATACGCGGTATTTT. The encoded protein is CSARPDTSARDTRYF.

This clonotype was detected ten times or more. This sequence joins TRBV28 and TRBJ1-5; TRBD1 agrees at 10 bases. The V gene's germline CDR1 is MDHEN and CDR2 SYDVKM. V lost 5 bases and J lost 7; bases outside the gene matches: 11. CDR3 length: 16 amino acids. This CDR3 is CASSLWDRGHKQPQHF. CDR3 bases: TGTGCCAGCAGTCTCTGGGACAGGGGCCACAAACAGCCCCAGCATTTT.

V is TRBV7-9 and J is TRBJ1-2; D is unclear. The CDR3 length is 15 residues. Trimming left V 2 bases short and J 0 bases short, with 10 bases between. Germline CDR1 is SEHNR and CDR2 is FQNEAQ (reference sequence). In DNA, the CDR3 is TGTGCCAGCAGCTTAATCCTAGAAGCTAACTATGGCTACACCTTC. Translating it yields CASSLILEANYGYTF.

This clonotype was observed at least ten times. The rearrangement joins TRBV5-1 to TRBJ2-5; TRBD2 matches at 12 bases. The junction had 4 bases not matched to a gene; V was cut back by 6 bases and J by 4 bases. The CDR3 loop spans 14 amino acids. Germline V CDR1 and CDR2: SGHRS, YFSETQ. The DNA for the CDR3 is TGCGCCAGCACACAGGGACTAGCGGGAGAGACCCAGTACTTC. Translated: CASTQGLAGETQYF.